The clone carrying this T cell receptor (beta chain) was seen repeatedly, ten times or more. Its antigen remains unknown. Moderately to severely active ophthalmopathy under 3 months, CAS at least 3, NOSPECS at least 4. Isolation of PBMCs was performed using 9 to 10 ml of fresh peripheral blood. Amplification of the TCR beta CDR3 regions used RNA transcripts (as template). After a first-round RT-PCR with HTBI primers, a second-round multiplex PCR was run. TCRdb itself ran the multiplex PCR reads through MiXCR, one entry per CDR3 protein. The sample lists 300,000 to 400,000 distinct CDR3 sequences, roughly 15% occurring once. The data are from a study of Graves' ophthalmopathy and Graves' hyperthyroidism. Study-wide results and limits: Clonotypes were expanded in thyroid at above 0.001 frequency, and most also appeared in blood. The 13-signature model separated ophthalmopathy from stable hyperthyroidism at almost 90% sensitivity and around 81% specificity.

Germline-derived CDR1 and CDR2 are SGHRS and YFSETQ. The CDR3 is 15 amino acids. With 5 bases removed from V and 5 bases from J, the gap between germline ends came to 19 bases. The chain couples TRBV5-1 to TRBJ2-5; tentatively, D is TRBD2 (6 bases). This clonotype originated in an adult man with Graves' ophthalmopathy. The source material was peripheral blood. CDR3: CASRPLGGFGETQYF. The CDR3 bases are TGCGCCAGCAGGCCCCTCGGAGGGTTCGGGGAGACCCAGTACTTC.